This T cell receptor beta chain appears in the sequencing data of a study of blood T cell repertoires in COVID-19. Authors' analysis steps: The authors estimated nucleated cell counts from reference gene primer amplification. Here immunoSEQ multiplex PCR was the method, and the copy in TCRdb shows in-frame clones only, minus some. V and J calls and clone size are as listed in that table; D and trimming were resolved from the DNA. The repertoire holds about 330,000 clones, roughly 90% seen once, with approximately 4% in the top ten. The sample consisted of peripheral blood. The sequence came from a woman aged 50 to 60 with active or convalescent COVID-19.

The CDR3 reads CASSLGGATGLNYGYTF. Here the CDR3 DNA reads TGCGCCAGCAGCTTGGGGGGCGCGACAGGGCTCAACTATGGCTACACCTTC. This chain joins TRBV5-1 and TRBJ1-2, with TRBD1 identical over 7 bases. Germline CDR1 SGHRS, CDR2 YFSETQ. The CDR3 is made up of 17 amino acids. With V trimmed by 0 bases and J by 2 bases, 10 bases remained unmatched.